This is a list of T cell receptor beta chains from one sample in a study of tumour-infiltrating T cells in Burkitt lymphoma. The table came from immunoSEQ multiplex PCR; TCRdb's copy has only in-frame clones and leaves some out. This sample yields about 2,600 clones, of which about four fifths are seen a single time; approximately 6% belongs to the top ten. Sequenced input: tumor tissue. These receptors were obtained from a human donor with diffuse large B-cell lymphoma. Both conserved end residues are part of each CDR3. D genes are given only for firm matches. Expanded clones are given a class, and other clones once, few, many or no size at all.

j_gene: TRBJ1-2; v_gene: TRBV28; d_gene: -; abundance: -; CDR3nt: TGTGCTTGCGGAGGGAGCGCCTTATCCGGAGTAGCCAACTCTGGCTACACCTTC; CDR3aa: CACGGSALSGVANSGYTF
j_gene: TRBJ2-7; v_gene: TRBV9; d_gene: -; abundance: -; CDR3nt: TGTGCCAGCAGCGCAGGCCCGGGACATACCTACGAGCAGTACTTC; CDR3aa: CASSAGPGHTYEQYF
j_gene: TRBJ2-1; v_gene: TRBV7-6; d_gene: -; abundance: -; CDR3nt: TGTGCCAGCAGCTTAGCGTCAAGCGAAAATGAGCAGTTCTTC; CDR3aa: CASSLASSENEQFF
j_gene: TRBJ2-5; v_gene: TRBV2; d_gene: -; abundance: once; CDR3nt: TGTGCCGGCAGTGAAGTAGGTCCCCAAGAGACCCAGTACTTC; CDR3aa: CAGSEVGPQETQYF
j_gene: TRBJ2-5; v_gene: TRBV29-1; d_gene: TRBD2; abundance: -; CDR3nt: TGCAGGGGTACTACTCGACTAGCGGGGTTGGAGACCCAGTACTTC; CDR3aa: CRGTTRLAGLETQYF
j_gene: TRBJ1-2; v_gene: TRBV30; d_gene: -; abundance: -; CDR3nt: TGTGCCTGGATTCCCACGGCGAGTAACTATGGCTACACCTTC; CDR3aa: CAWIPTASNYGYTF
j_gene: TRBJ1-2; v_gene: TRBV12-1; d_gene: -; abundance: -; CDR3nt: TGTGCCAGCAGCTTACCCCGTCTTTCGGGTGACTATGGCTACACCTTC; CDR3aa: CASSLPRLSGDYGYTF
j_gene: TRBJ2-7; v_gene: TRBV7-8; d_gene: TRBD2; abundance: -; CDR3nt: TGTGCCAGCAGCTTAGCAAACGAGCGGGGGGATGTTATTTACGAGCAGTACTTC; CDR3aa: CASSLANERGDVIYEQYF
j_gene: TRBJ1-2; v_gene: TRBV7-6; d_gene: -; abundance: -; CDR3nt: TGTGCCAGCAGCTTAGGCACAGGCGATGGCTACACCTTC; CDR3aa: CASSLGTGDGYTF
j_gene: TRBJ2-1; v_gene: TRBV4-1; d_gene: -; abundance: -; CDR3nt: TGCGCCAGCAGCCAAGATTTTACCCTCAATGAGCAGTTCTTC; CDR3aa: CASSQDFTLNEQFF
j_gene: TRBJ1-6; v_gene: TRBV5-1; d_gene: -; abundance: -; CDR3nt: TGCGCCAGCAGCTTAAACCCTCCGGCCTTCAACTATAATTCACCCCTCCACTTT; CDR3aa: CASSLNPPAFNYNSPLHF
j_gene: TRBJ2-3; v_gene: TRBV9; d_gene: -; abundance: -; CDR3nt: TGTGCCAGCAGCGTAGGGGGGGATACGCAGTATTTT; CDR3aa: CASSVGGDTQYF
j_gene: TRBJ1-1; v_gene: TRBV11-3; d_gene: -; abundance: -; CDR3nt: TGTGCCAGCAGCTGGGCCGGGACCCTAAAGAGCACTGAAGCTTTCTTT; CDR3aa: CASSWAGTLKSTEAFF
j_gene: TRBJ2-7; v_gene: TRBV25-1; d_gene: -; abundance: -; CDR3nt: TGTGCCAGCAGTGAAGGGGGCCCCTACGAGCAGTACTTC; CDR3aa: CASSEGGPYEQYF
j_gene: TRBJ2-2; v_gene: TRBV5-1; d_gene: TRBD1; abundance: few; CDR3nt: TGCGCCAGCAGCCCCGGGACAGGGGCCGGGGAGCTGTTTTTT; CDR3aa: CASSPGTGAGELFF
j_gene: TRBJ2-7; v_gene: TRBV9; d_gene: -; abundance: -; CDR3nt: TGTGCCAGCAGCGGAAACCCCAGGGAGTTTGGGGCCCGCGAGCAGTACTTC; CDR3aa: CASSGNPREFGAREQYF
j_gene: TRBJ2-3; v_gene: TRBV2; d_gene: -; abundance: -; CDR3nt: TGTGCCACCGAGATTTTAGATACGCAGTATTTT; CDR3aa: CATEILDTQYF
j_gene: TRBJ2-7; v_gene: TRBV4-1; d_gene: -; abundance: -; CDR3nt: TGCGCCAGCAGCCTAACCCGGGACAAGTCCTACGAGCAGTACTTC; CDR3aa: CASSLTRDKSYEQYF
j_gene: TRBJ2-5; v_gene: TRBV7-3; d_gene: TRBD2; abundance: -; CDR3nt: TGTGCCAGCAGCTTGTTCGGGGGGGGAGAGACCCAGTACTTC; CDR3aa: CASSLFGGGETQYF
j_gene: TRBJ2-3; v_gene: TRBV2; d_gene: TRBD2; abundance: -; CDR3nt: TGTGCCAGCAGTGAAGCGGGACTAGCGGGGGTCACAGATACGCAGTATTTT; CDR3aa: CASSEAGLAGVTDTQYF
j_gene: TRBJ1-2; v_gene: TRBV7-6; d_gene: -; abundance: once; CDR3nt: TGTGCCAGCAGCCCCAATTCGCTCTATGGCTACACCTTC; CDR3aa: CASSPNSLYGYTF
j_gene: TRBJ1-5; v_gene: TRBV28; d_gene: -; abundance: -; CDR3nt: TGTGCCAGCAGTTTGCCTTCAGGGAGCAGACAGCCCCAGCATTTT; CDR3aa: CASSLPSGSRQPQHF
j_gene: TRBJ2-3; v_gene: TRBV7-6; d_gene: TRBD2; abundance: -; CDR3nt: TGTGCCAGCAGCTTAGTGGCGGGAGCGGCAGATACGCAGTATTTT; CDR3aa: CASSLVAGAADTQYF
j_gene: TRBJ2-1; v_gene: TRBV28; d_gene: -; abundance: -; CDR3nt: TGTGCCAGCTTAGGCGGCTGGAATGAGCAGTTCTTC; CDR3aa: CASLGGWNEQFF
j_gene: TRBJ2-2; v_gene: TRBV4-1; d_gene: -; abundance: -; CDR3nt: TGCGCCAGCCAGCCAGAGCAGACCTACACCGGGGAGCTGTTTTTT; CDR3aa: CASQPEQTYTGELFF
j_gene: TRBJ1-6; v_gene: TRBV7-6; d_gene: -; abundance: -; CDR3nt: TGTGCCAGCAGCTTAGATATAGGTTCACCCCTCCACTTT; CDR3aa: CASSLDIGSPLHF
j_gene: TRBJ2-4; v_gene: TRBV19; d_gene: TRBD2; abundance: -; CDR3nt: TGTGCCAGTAGCCCTTTCACTAGCGGGAGGGCTTTAGGTAAAAACATTCAGTACTTC; CDR3aa: CASSPFTSGRALGKNIQYF
j_gene: TRBJ2-1; v_gene: TRBV7-3; d_gene: TRBD2; abundance: -; CDR3nt: TGTGCCAGCAGCTTAATGGCTAGCGGTTACAATGAGCAGTTCTTC; CDR3aa: CASSLMASGYNEQFF
j_gene: TRBJ2-5; v_gene: TRBV7-2; d_gene: TRBD1; abundance: -; CDR3nt: TGTGCCTCCGCAGGGGGCGAAGCCCAGTACTTC; CDR3aa: CASAGGEAQYF
j_gene: TRBJ2-7; v_gene: TRBV5-4; d_gene: -; abundance: -; CDR3nt: TGTGCCAGCAGCTTGGATCGATCCAGCTCCTACGAGCAGTACTTC; CDR3aa: CASSLDRSSSYEQYF
j_gene: TRBJ2-7; v_gene: TRBV11-2; d_gene: TRBD2; abundance: -; CDR3nt: TGTGCCAGCAGCTTTTTGGTAGCGGGATCACCTAAGGACGAGCAGTACTTC; CDR3aa: CASSFLVAGSPKDEQYF
j_gene: TRBJ2-7; v_gene: TRBV5-8; d_gene: TRBD2; abundance: -; CDR3nt: TGTGCCAGCAGCAAACTACTAGCGGGCTCCTACGAGCAGTACTTC; CDR3aa: CASSKLLAGSYEQYF
j_gene: TRBJ2-7; v_gene: TRBV9; d_gene: TRBD2; abundance: -; CDR3nt: TGTGCCAGCAGCGTAGGGGAGGGACCCTACGAGCAGTACTTC; CDR3aa: CASSVGEGPYEQYF
j_gene: TRBJ1-2; v_gene: TRBV18; d_gene: -; abundance: -; CDR3nt: TGTGCCAGCTCCCTCGCGGACGGATACTATGGCTACACCTTC; CDR3aa: CASSLADGYYGYTF
j_gene: TRBJ2-3; v_gene: TRBV29-1; d_gene: -; abundance: once; CDR3nt: TGCAGCGTTGCATCGACTAGCACAGATACGCAGTATTTT; CDR3aa: CSVASTSTDTQYF
j_gene: TRBJ2-7; v_gene: TRBV27; d_gene: -; abundance: few; CDR3nt: TGTGCCAGCAGTTTAATCTGGGCACAAGCCCAGTACGAGCAGTACTTC; CDR3aa: CASSLIWAQAQYEQYF
j_gene: TRBJ1-3; v_gene: TRBV6-5; d_gene: -; abundance: -; CDR3nt: TGTGCCAGCAGACCTCCAGGGGGAAACACCATATATTTT; CDR3aa: CASRPPGGNTIYF
j_gene: TRBJ1-1; v_gene: TRBV2; d_gene: -; abundance: -; CDR3nt: TGTGCCCTCCAAAGGGCAGGGAGTTTCCCTGAAGCTTTCTTT; CDR3aa: CALQRAGSFPEAFF
j_gene: TRBJ2-1; v_gene: TRBV4-2; d_gene: -; abundance: once; CDR3nt: TGTGCCAGCAACTCGCCAGGGGGAGGGAATGAGCAGTTCTTC; CDR3aa: CASNSPGGGNEQFF
j_gene: TRBJ2-2; v_gene: TRBV11-2; d_gene: -; abundance: -; CDR3nt: TGTGCCAGCAGCTCGGGGTTGCCTCCCGGGGAGCTGTTTTTT; CDR3aa: CASSSGLPPGELFF
j_gene: TRBJ2-7; v_gene: TRBV4-2; d_gene: TRBD1; abundance: -; CDR3nt: TGTGCCAGCAGCGGGACAGGGCCTTCCTACGAGCAGTACTTC; CDR3aa: CASSGTGPSYEQYF
j_gene: TRBJ1-3; v_gene: TRBV14; d_gene: TRBD1; abundance: -; CDR3nt: TGTGCCAGCAGCCTTACATCAGGGGGGGGCCGGTCCTCTGGAAACACCATATATTTT; CDR3aa: CASSLTSGGGRSSGNTIYF
j_gene: TRBJ2-3; v_gene: TRBV7-9; d_gene: TRBD2; abundance: -; CDR3nt: TGTGCCAGCAGCAAGTGGACTAGCGGGAGGGGTGGGGATACGCAGTATTTT; CDR3aa: CASSKWTSGRGGDTQYF
j_gene: TRBJ1-2; v_gene: TRBV6-6; d_gene: -; abundance: -; CDR3nt: TGTGCCAGCAGTGGTGGCTACACCTTC; CDR3aa: CASSGGYTF
j_gene: TRBJ2-1; v_gene: TRBV28; d_gene: -; abundance: -; CDR3nt: TGTGCCAGCAGTTTAGGTACACGAAATGAGCAGTTCTTC; CDR3aa: CASSLGTRNEQFF
j_gene: TRBJ2-7; v_gene: TRBV12-5; d_gene: -; abundance: -; CDR3nt: TGTGCTAGTGGTCCGGGAAACTCTGGGCAGTACTTC; CDR3aa: CASGPGNSGQYF